The sequence of this T cell receptor (beta chain) was determined in a study of blood T cell repertoires in COVID-19. The wider study: Sites in the United States, Italy and Spain provided acute and convalescent COVID-19 samples. T cells, B-cell-depleted T cells, or PBMCs supplied cDNA or gDNA.

Original processing methods: Using reference gene primer amplification, nucleated cell counts were estimated. The method was immunoSEQ multiplex PCR; TCRdb's version includes in-frame clones alone and lacks a portion of them. D and trimming come from the DNA, and the V and J calls and clone size come from that table. The sample lists roughly 440,000 clones; about 91% were seen once. Losses at the gene ends were 0 bases for V and 8 bases for J; bases not matched to a gene: 10. CDR1 SGHRS and CDR2 YFSETQ come from the germline V gene. This CDR3 spans 16 amino acids. This TCR came from a woman between 45 and 65 years old with COVID-19, enrolled during active disease. V is TRBV5-1 and J is TRBJ2-1; TRBD2 matches at 8 bases. Source material: peripheral blood. The CDR3, as DNA: TGCGCCAGCAGCTTGGATACGGGGGGGCCTGCGGATGAGCAGTTCTTC. This codes for CASSLDTGGPADEQFF.